These 25 T cell receptor beta chains came from one sample sequenced in a study of blood T cells in healthy people across ages. Then a second PCR, running roughly 7 to 11 cycles, was carried out with a sample-barcoded 5' primer and a J-beta primer mix. TCRdb ran MiXCR on the 5' RACE reads and lists one entry per CDR3 protein. Among roughly 730,000 distinct CDR3 sequences listed, 56% were seen once. The sample comprised blood. All receptors come from a man aged 35-49 years in good health.

This chain connects TRBV29-1 to TRBJ2-3, with 13 nucleotides matching TRBD2. CDR1 is SQVTM, CDR2 ANQGSEA, per germline. V trimming: 4 bases; J trimming: 5 bases; junction bases outside the gene matches: 6. This CDR3 is 15 amino acids long. This CDR3 is CSVGGLAGEVDTQYF. In DNA, the CDR3 is TGCAGCGTTGGAGGACTAGCGGGAGAGGTAGATACGCAGTATTTT.

In regard to this clonotype: One end of the junction varies from germline; a read error may be responsible. The rearrangement uses TRBV10-3 and TRBJ2-3; possibly TRBD1 or TRBD2 for D (6 bases each). This CDR3 region has 14 residues. Germline CDR1 is ENHRY and CDR2 is SYGVKD. The CDR3 loop reads CTIWTGAPADTQYF. DNA of the CDR3: TGTACCATCTGGACGGGGGCTCCCGCAGATACGCAGTATTTT.

This chain joins TRBV14 and TRBJ2-3, with 11 bases aligning to TRBD1. Unmatched junction bases numbered 7, after V lost 5 bases and J lost 6 bases. The germline gives CDR1 SGHDN, CDR2 FVKESK. The CDR3 has 15 amino acids. The CDR3 here is CASSFPGQGDDTQYF. The CDR3 DNA reads TGTGCCAGCAGCTTTCCGGGACAGGGGGATGATACGCAGTATTTT.

V gene TRBV7-9 combines with J gene TRBJ2-1, with 10 bases that match TRBD1. Germline V gene lookup returns CDR1 SEHNR and CDR2 FQNEAQ (reference sequence). The CDR3 runs 15 residues. Trimming at V came to 6 bases and at J to 8 bases, leaving 10 bases not matched to a gene. The CDR3 DNA sequence: TGTGCCAGCAGGGGCCCCGGGACAGGGGCCGATGAGCAGTTCTTC. Translated: CASRGPGTGADEQFF.

This clonotype was detected only a few times. The J gene is TRBJ2-7, the V gene TRBV4-3; no clear D. Between the trimmed V and J ends, which lost 0 bases and 7 bases, there was a span of 19 bases. The CDR3 contains 16 residues. Germline CDR1 reads LGHNA; CDR2 reads YSLEER. CDR3 loop: CASSQDSRPGRREQYF. CDR3 in DNA: TGCGCCAGCAGCCAAGACAGCAGGCCAGGCAGGCGAGAGCAGTACTTC.

This clonotype was seen a handful of times. This sequence joins TRBV4-3 and TRBJ2-3, with D perhaps matching TRBD2 (5 bases). The CDR3 consists of 14 residues. Germline lookup yields CDR1 LGHNA and CDR2 YSLEER. V was cut by 1 base and J by 6 bases, with 11 bases left in between. CDR3 DNA sequence: TGCGCCAGCAGCCAAGGTGCGGGTGGGGATACGCAGTATTTT. This translates into CASSQGAGGDTQYF.

The chain employs TRBV6-5 and TRBJ2-5, with D perhaps matching TRBD1 (6 bases). Germline V gene sequence: CDR1 MNHEY, CDR2 SVGAGI. V shed 6 bases and J shed 11 bases, with 22 bases lying between them. The CDR3 contains 14 residues. The CDR3 coding sequence is TGTGCCAGCAGCGACAATCTACGGACAGAAGGGCAGTACTTC. It is translated as CASSDNLRTEGQYF.

This clonotype was recorded a few times. The chain is built from TRBV6-1 and TRBJ1-4, with 11 bases matching TRBD1. Germline loops: CDR1 MNHNS, CDR2 SASEGT. V was pared by 10 bases and J by 0 bases, with 10 bases of the junction left unmatched. The CDR3 totals 17 residues. In nucleotides, the CDR3 is TGTGCCACGAGGACGGGACAGGGGGTCGCAACTAATGAAAAACTGTTTTTT. It codes for CATRTGQGVATNEKLFF.

Notes on this clonotype: The junction shows a germline mismatch at one end, possibly a read error. V is TRBV20-1 and J is TRBJ2-1; TRBD1 matches at 7 bases. Germline V gene data show CDR1 as DFQATT and CDR2 as SNEGSKA (reference sequence). This CDR3 region has 15 residues. CDR3 region: CGAGGLVRTGGEQFF. In DNA form, the CDR3 reads TGCGGTGCGGGCGGTTTAGTAAGGACAGGAGGCGAGCAGTTCTTC.

This chain connects TRBV11-2 to TRBJ1-2, with D unclear. From germline, CDR1 is SGHAT and CDR2 FQNNGV. The CDR3 is made up of 15 amino acids. Trimming pared 7 bases from V and 2 bases from J, leaving 17 bases between. CDR3 DNA: TGTGCCAGCATGGGAGGGTCCGATACAAACTATGGCTACACCTTC. Translating gives CASMGGSDTNYGYTF.

This clonotype appeared a few times. CDR3 coding DNA: TGTGCCAGCAGCAAATGGGGGGGGGGCAGAACCAACTACGAGCAGTACTTC. As protein: CASSKWGGGRTNYEQYF. V and J are TRBV21-1 and TRBJ2-7; the table's D call, TRBD1, was not checked against the DNA. TRBV21-1 is noted as a pseudogene. The CDR3 length is 17 residues.

The chain is built from TRBV20-1 and TRBJ1-2; D remains unclear. Germline lookup yields CDR1 DFQATT and CDR2 SNEGSKA (reference sequence). The V and J ends lost 0 bases and 1 base respectively, with 9 bases between them. This CDR3 has 14 amino acids. CDR3 DNA: TGCAGTGCTAGAGATCGGGCGGATAACTATGGCTACACCTTC. Translation: CSARDRADNYGYTF.

The V call is TRBV20-1, the J call TRBJ2-1; 7 bases are a match to TRBD2. Germline V gene data show CDR1 as DFQATT and CDR2 as SNEGSKA (reference sequence). V trimming: 3 bases; J trimming: 2 bases; junction bases outside the gene matches: 7. The CDR3 spans 15 residues. The CDR3 reads CSARRAGPPYNEQFF. CDR3 bases: TGCAGTGCTAGGCGAGCGGGGCCCCCCTACAATGAGCAGTTCTTC.

The chain couples TRBV7-2 to TRBJ2-1, with D perhaps TRBD1 or TRBD2 (5 bases each). Germline CDR1 SGHTA, CDR2 FQGNSA. The CDR3 spans 16 residues. V was shortened by 2 bases and J by 7 bases, with 18 bases between the two germline ends. CDR3 protein: CASSLRGGLERNEQFF. The CDR3 nucleotides read TGTGCCAGCAGCTTACGGGGCGGGCTGGAGAGGAATGAGCAGTTCTTC.

The rearrangement joins TRBV5-1 to TRBJ2-3; 10 nucleotides match TRBD2. The V and J ends lost 4 bases and 2 bases, in that order; junction bases with no gene match: 7. CDR1 SGHRS and CDR2 YFSETQ come from the germline V gene. The CDR3 totals 16 residues. The CDR3 sequence is CASSRGLADPTDTQYF. DNA for the CDR3: TGCGCCAGCAGCCGCGGACTAGCGGACCCCACAGATACGCAGTATTTT.

This rearrangement joins TRBV7-2 to TRBJ1-3, with D uncertain. The germline V gene has CDR1 SGHTA and CDR2 FQGNSA. CDR3 length equals 12 residues. Trimming removed 4 bases from V and 10 bases from J, with 11 bases in between. CDR3 DNA: TGTGCCAGCAGCTCGATCGGGAGAACCATATATTTT. It codes for CASSSIGRTIYF.

The chain uses TRBV7-9 and TRBJ2-5; TRBD2 is a possible D gene (5 bases). Germline-derived CDR1 and CDR2 are SEHNR and FQNEAQ (reference sequence). The V and J ends lost 10 bases and 5 bases respectively, with 14 bases between them. The CDR3 has 12 residues. The CDR3: CAIWVRGETQYF. The CDR3 DNA follows: TGTGCCATCTGGGTCCGGGGTGAGACCCAGTACTTC.

The rearrangement uses TRBV27 and TRBJ2-7; 7 nucleotides line up with TRBD2. V was pared by 4 bases and J by 5 bases, with 11 bases of the junction left unmatched. Germline lookup yields CDR1 MNHEY and CDR2 SMNVEV (reference sequence). The CDR3 consists of 15 residues. The CDR3 DNA is TGTGCCAGCAGTTCCGGACGAGCGGGAAGGAACGAGCAGTACTTC. It translates to CASSSGRAGRNEQYF.

The chain couples TRBV5-1 to TRBJ1-2, with D hard to call. Trimming stripped 0 bases from V and 6 bases from J, with 18 bases between. CDR3 length: 16 residues. Looked up from germline, CDR1 is SGHRS and CDR2 is YFSETQ. Written as DNA, the CDR3 is TGCGCCAGCAGCTTGGCCTTCATGGTCGGTGGGGATGGCTACACCTTC. It is translated as CASSLAFMVGGDGYTF. Full variable domain (rest looked up from reference TRBV5-1 and TRBJ1-2): KAGVTQTPRYLIKTRGQQVTLSCSPISGHRSVSWYQQTPGQGLQFLFEYFSETQRNKGNFPGRFSGRQFSNSRSEMNVSTLELGDSALYLCASSLAFMVGGDGYTFGSGTRLTVV.

On this clonotype: A read error may explain this, as a much larger clone is one base away. The genes are TRBV10-3 and TRBJ2-3, with 7 bases fitting TRBD2. V shed 8 bases and J 1 base; nucleotides not matched to a gene: 9. The CDR3 totals 15 residues. CDR1 and CDR2 (germline): ENHRY, SYGVKD. Here the CDR3 reads CAIPSISGGTDTQYF. CDR3 bases: TGTGCCATCCCTAGTATAAGCGGGGGCACAGATACGCAGTATTTT.

The chain employs TRBV12-3 or TRBV12-4 and TRBJ2-7, with 13 bases identical to TRBD2. The junction had 10 bases not matched to a gene; V was cut back by 5 bases and J by 12 bases. The CDR3 covers 14 residues. The CDR3 loop is CASSVPGLAGRRYF. CDR3 nucleotide sequence: TGTGCCAGCAGTGTTCCGGGACTAGCGGGGCGCAGGTACTTC.

In the case of this clonotype: This may arise from a read error, as a much more abundant clone is one base away. The chain joins TRBV28 to TRBJ1-5; perhaps TRBD1 as D (6 bases). Trimming removed 7 bases at V and 9 bases at J, with 19 bases between. The CDR3 contains 14 residues. The germline V gene encodes CDR1 MDHEN and CDR2 SYDVKM. CDR3 nucleotides: TGTGCCAGCACCGTTGTACAGGGACATCGGCCCCAGCATTTT. This translates into CASTVVQGHRPQHF.

The chain has TRBV20-1 and TRBJ1-5; D gene uncertain. Germline-derived CDR1 and CDR2 are DFQATT and SNEGSKA (reference sequence). V gave up 3 bases and J gave up 6 bases, with 21 bases separating them. This CDR3 comprises 16 residues. The CDR3 loop reads CSASTLLGRVTQPQHF. As DNA, the CDR3 is TGCAGTGCTAGTACCCTTTTAGGACGGGTAACTCAGCCCCAGCATTTT.

This clonotype was found a few times. The V and J genes are TRBV7-3 and TRBJ2-7; TRBD1 aligns across 10 bases. This CDR3 comprises 15 residues. V lost 2 bases, J lost 2 bases, and 3 bases stayed unmatched. CDR1 SGHTA and CDR2 FQGTGA come from the germline V gene. The CDR3: CASSLRDRGAYEQYF. The CDR3, as DNA: TGTGCCAGCAGCTTACGGGACAGGGGAGCCTACGAGCAGTACTTC.

The gene calls are TRBV7-2 and TRBJ2-1; 11 nucleotides line up with TRBD2. Germline CDR1 SGHTA, CDR2 FQGNSA. Trimming at V came to 1 base and at J to 10 bases, leaving 12 bases not matched to a gene. The CDR3 has 17 residues. The CDR3 loop is CASSLVSTSGGGEEQFF. DNA of the CDR3: TGTGCCAGCAGCTTAGTTTCTACTAGCGGGGGAGGGGAAGAGCAGTTCTTC.